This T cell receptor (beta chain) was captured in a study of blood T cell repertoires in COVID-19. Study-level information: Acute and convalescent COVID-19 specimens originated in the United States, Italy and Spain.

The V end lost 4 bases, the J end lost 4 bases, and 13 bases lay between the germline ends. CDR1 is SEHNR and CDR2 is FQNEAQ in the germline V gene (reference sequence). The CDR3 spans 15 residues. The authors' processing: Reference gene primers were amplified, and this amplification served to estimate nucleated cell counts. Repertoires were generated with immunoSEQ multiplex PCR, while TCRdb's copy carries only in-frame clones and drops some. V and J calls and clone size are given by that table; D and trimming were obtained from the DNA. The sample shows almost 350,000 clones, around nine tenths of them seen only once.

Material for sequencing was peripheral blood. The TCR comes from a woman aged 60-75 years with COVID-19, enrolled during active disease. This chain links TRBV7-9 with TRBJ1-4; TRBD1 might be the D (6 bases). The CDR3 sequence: CASSSGQSLNEKLFF. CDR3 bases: TGTGCCAGCAGCTCCGGACAGTCACTTAATGAAAAACTGTTTTTT.